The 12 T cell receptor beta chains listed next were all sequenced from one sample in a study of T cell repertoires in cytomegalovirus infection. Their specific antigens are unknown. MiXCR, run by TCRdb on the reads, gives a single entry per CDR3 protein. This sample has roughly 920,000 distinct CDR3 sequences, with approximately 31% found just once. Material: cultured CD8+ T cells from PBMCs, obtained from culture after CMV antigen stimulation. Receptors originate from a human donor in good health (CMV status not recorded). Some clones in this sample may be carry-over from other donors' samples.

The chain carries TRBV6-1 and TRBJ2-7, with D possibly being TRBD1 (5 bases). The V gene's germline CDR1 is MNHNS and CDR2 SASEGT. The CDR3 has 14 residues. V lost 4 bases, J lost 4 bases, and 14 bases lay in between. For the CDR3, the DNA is TGTGCCAGCAGTGGTTATACAGGACCTTACGAGCAGTACGTC. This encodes CASSGYTGPYEQYV.

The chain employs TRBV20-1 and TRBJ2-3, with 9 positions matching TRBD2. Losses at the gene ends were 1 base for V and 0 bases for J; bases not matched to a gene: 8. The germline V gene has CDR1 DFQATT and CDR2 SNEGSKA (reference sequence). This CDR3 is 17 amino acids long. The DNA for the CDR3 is TGCAGTGCTAGAGTGGGGCGGGGGGGTTTGAGCACAGATACGCAGTATTTT. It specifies CSARVGRGGLSTDTQYF.

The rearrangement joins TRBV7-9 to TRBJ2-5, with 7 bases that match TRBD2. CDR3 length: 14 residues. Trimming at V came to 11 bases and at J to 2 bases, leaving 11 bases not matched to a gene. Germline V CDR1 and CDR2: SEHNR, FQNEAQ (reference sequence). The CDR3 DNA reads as TGTGCCTCCGGAGCGGGGCTAGATCAAGAGACCCAGTACTTC. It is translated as CASGAGLDQETQYF.

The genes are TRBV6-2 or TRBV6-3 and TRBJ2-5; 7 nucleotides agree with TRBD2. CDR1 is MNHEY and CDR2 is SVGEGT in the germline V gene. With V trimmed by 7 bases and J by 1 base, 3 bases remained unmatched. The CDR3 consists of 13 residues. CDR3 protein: CASTSGIQETQYF. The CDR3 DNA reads TGTGCCAGCACTAGCGGTATCCAAGAGACCCAGTACTTC.

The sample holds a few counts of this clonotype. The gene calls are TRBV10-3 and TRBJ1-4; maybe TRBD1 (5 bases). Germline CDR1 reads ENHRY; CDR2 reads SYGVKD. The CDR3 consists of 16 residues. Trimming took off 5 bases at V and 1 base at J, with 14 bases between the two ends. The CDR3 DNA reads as TGTGCCATCAGTTCCATGGGGGGGAAAACTAATGAAAAACTGTTTTTT. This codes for CAISSMGGKTNEKLFF.

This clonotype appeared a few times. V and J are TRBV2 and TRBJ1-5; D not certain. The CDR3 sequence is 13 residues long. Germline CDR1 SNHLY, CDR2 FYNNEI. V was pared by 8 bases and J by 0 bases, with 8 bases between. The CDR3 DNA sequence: TGTGCCAGCGGGCGGCGTAGCAATCAGCCCCAGCATTTT. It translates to CASGRRSNQPQHF. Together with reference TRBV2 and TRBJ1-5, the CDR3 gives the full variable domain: EPEVTQTPSHQVTQMGQEVILRCVPISNHLYFYWYRQILGQKVEFLVSFYNNEISEKSEIFDDQFSVERPDGSNFTLKIRSTKLEDSAMYFCASGRRSNQPQHFGDGTRLSIL.

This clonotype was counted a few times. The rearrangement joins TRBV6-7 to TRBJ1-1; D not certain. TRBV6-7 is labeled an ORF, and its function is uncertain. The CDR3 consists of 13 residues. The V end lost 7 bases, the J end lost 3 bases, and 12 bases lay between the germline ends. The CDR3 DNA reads TGTGCCAGCAATGCCAAAGGGTACACTGAAGCTTTCTTT. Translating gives CASNAKGYTEAFF.

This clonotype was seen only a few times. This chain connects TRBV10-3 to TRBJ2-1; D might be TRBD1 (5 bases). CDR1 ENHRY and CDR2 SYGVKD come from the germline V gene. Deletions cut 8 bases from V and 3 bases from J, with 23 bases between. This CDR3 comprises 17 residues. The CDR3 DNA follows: TGTGCCATCTGGCAGGGTAATAGCCAGGCCATCTACAATGAGCAGTTCTTC. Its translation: CAIWQGNSQAIYNEQFF.

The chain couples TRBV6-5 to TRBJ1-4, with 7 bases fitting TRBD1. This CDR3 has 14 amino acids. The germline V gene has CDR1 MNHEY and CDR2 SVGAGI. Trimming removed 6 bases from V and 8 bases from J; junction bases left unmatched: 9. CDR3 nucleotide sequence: TGTGCCAGCAGGAACACAGGGGTTGGAGAAAAACTGTTTTTT. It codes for CASRNTGVGEKLFF.

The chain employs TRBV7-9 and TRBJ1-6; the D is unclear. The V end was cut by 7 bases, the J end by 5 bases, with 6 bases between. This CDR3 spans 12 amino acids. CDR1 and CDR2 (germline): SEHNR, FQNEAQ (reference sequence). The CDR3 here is CASMMNNSPLHF. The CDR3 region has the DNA TGTGCCAGCATGATGAATAATTCACCCCTCCACTTT.

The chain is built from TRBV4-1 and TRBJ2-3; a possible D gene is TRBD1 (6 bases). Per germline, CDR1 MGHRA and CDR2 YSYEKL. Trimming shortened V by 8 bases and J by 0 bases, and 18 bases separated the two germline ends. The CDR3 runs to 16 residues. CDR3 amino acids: CASQTQGHKSTDTQYF. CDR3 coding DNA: TGCGCCAGCCAGACTCAGGGACACAAAAGCACAGATACGCAGTATTTT.

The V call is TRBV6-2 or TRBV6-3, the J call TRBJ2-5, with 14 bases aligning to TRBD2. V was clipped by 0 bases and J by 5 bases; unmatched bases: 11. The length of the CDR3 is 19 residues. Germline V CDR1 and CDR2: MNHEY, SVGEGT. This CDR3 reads CASSYSGTSGSPGWETQYF. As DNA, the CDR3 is TGTGCCAGCAGTTACTCGGGGACTAGCGGGAGCCCCGGATGGGAGACCCAGTACTTC.